This T cell receptor beta chain was sequenced for a study of OX40 agonist ivuxolimab in advanced cancers. General study findings and limits: The average count of expanded clones was higher among CD8+ T cells than among CD4+.

A note on this clone: The antigen is unknown.

The repertoire was sequenced with immunoSEQ multiplex PCR; TCRdb's copy has only in-frame clones and lacks some. Of approximately 82,000 clones in the sample, approximately 90% were seen once. The starting material was CD4+ or CD8+ T cells sorted from blood, obtained in a trial of the OX40 agonist ivuxolimab. The clonotype comes from an adult with an advanced solid tumor such as melanoma, head and neck, liver or kidney cancer.

CDR3 coding DNA: TGTGCCAGCAGCTTAGACTCTGCTAGCGGAGGGGGTTGGACCCAGTACTTC. Translation gives CASSLDSASGGGWTQYF. The gene calls are TRBV7-9 and TRBJ2-5, with D possibly TRBD2 on 7 matching bases. The V and J ends lost 1 base and 7 bases respectively, with 22 bases between them. Germline-derived CDR1 and CDR2 are SEHNR and FQNEAQ (reference sequence). The CDR3 loop spans 17 amino acids.